A single sample is the source of the 6 T cell receptor beta chains below, sequenced in a study of cytomegalovirus exposure and HLA in healthy donors. PCR employed 60 Vbeta and 13 Jbeta primers. Measured with immunoSEQ multiplex PCR; TCRdb has only the in-frame clones, and not every one. The sample has about 200,000 clones; approximately 86% are singletons. The specimen was PBMCs. The receptor source for this set is a woman aged 30 to 39 in good health and CMV-seronegative.

DNA of the CDR3: TGTGCCAGCAGCTTAGCCCCAGGGTTCGGAGGGGAGCTGTTTTTT. Protein: CASSLAPGFGGELFF. The rearrangement joins TRBV11-2 to TRBJ2-2, with D tentatively TRBD1 (5 bases). Trimming pared 1 base from V and 8 bases from J, leaving 14 bases between. This CDR3 region has 15 residues. The germline CDR1 and CDR2 sequences are SGHAT and FQNNGV.

The chain carries TRBV29-1 and TRBJ1-1; TRBD1 matches 9 bases. This CDR3 region has 12 residues. The V segment lost 5 bases and the J segment 5 bases; nucleotides outside the gene matches: 3. Germline V gene lookup returns CDR1 SQVTM and CDR2 ANQGSEA. CDR3 sequence reads: CSVWGQGTEAFF. The DNA of the CDR3 is TGCAGCGTTTGGGGACAGGGTACTGAAGCTTTCTTT.

This chain links TRBV16 with TRBJ1-5; D is unresolved. Germline CDR1 KGHSY, CDR2 FQNENV. CDR3 size: 16 residues. V gave up 3 bases and J gave up 4 bases, with 16 bases separating them. CDR3: CASSHPSAGENQPQHF. CDR3 DNA: TGTGCCAGCAGCCACCCATCCGCCGGGGAGAATCAGCCCCAGCATTTT.

The V call is TRBV13, the J call TRBJ1-1; 7 bases are shared with TRBD1. The length of the CDR3 is 16 residues. With V trimmed by 5 bases and J by 0 bases, 9 bases remained unmatched. Germline V gives CDR1 PRHDT, CDR2 FYEKMQ (reference sequence). This CDR3 reads CASSPVGGNMNTEAFF. Written as DNA, the CDR3 is TGTGCCAGCAGCCCCGTAGGGGGCAACATGAACACTGAAGCTTTCTTT.

Concerning this clone itself: A junction end diverges from the germline sequence, so it may reflect a read error. The V gene is TRBV7-7, the J gene TRBJ2-2; D is unresolved. Germline V gives CDR1 SSHAT, CDR2 FNYEAQ (reference sequence). The CDR3 runs to 13 residues. The CDR3 sequence: CASSSTVTGELFF. The CDR3 DNA reads TGTGCTAGCAGCTCGACTGTCACCGGGGAGCTGTTTTTT.

The chain is built from TRBV11-2 and TRBJ2-2; TRBD1 aligns across 9 bases. Germline V lookup: CDR1 SGHAT, CDR2 FQNNGV. V trimming: 5 bases; J trimming: 5 bases; junction bases outside the gene matches: 9. The CDR3 extends over 16 amino acids. The CDR3 spells CASSPHGTGLTGELFF. The CDR3 region has the DNA TGTGCCAGCAGCCCTCACGGGACAGGGTTAACCGGGGAGCTGTTTTTT.